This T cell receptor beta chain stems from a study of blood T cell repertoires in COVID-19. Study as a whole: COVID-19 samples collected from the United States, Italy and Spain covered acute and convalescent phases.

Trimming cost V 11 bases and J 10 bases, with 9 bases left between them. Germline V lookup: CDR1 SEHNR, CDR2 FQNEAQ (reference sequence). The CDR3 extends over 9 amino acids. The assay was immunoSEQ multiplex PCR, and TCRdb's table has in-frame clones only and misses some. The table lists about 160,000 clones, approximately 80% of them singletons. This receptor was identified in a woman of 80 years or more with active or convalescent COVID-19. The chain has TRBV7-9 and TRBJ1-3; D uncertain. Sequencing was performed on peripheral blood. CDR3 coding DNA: TGTGCCTTGGGCGGGACCATATATTTT. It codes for CALGGTIYF.